One sample yielded the 12 T cell receptor beta chains listed below, sequenced in a study of OX40 agonist ivuxolimab in advanced cancers. Using immunoSEQ multiplex PCR, the repertoire was profiled, and TCRdb retains in-frame clones only, with some absent. The sample shows approximately 80,000 clones, 85% to 95% of them seen only once. The specimen comprised CD4+ or CD8+ T cells sorted from blood, sampled in a trial of the OX40 agonist ivuxolimab. The receptors were gathered from an adult with an advanced solid tumor such as melanoma, head and neck, liver or kidney cancer.

The J gene is TRBJ1-3, the V gene TRBV5-8; possibly TRBD1 for D (5 bases). From germline, CDR1 is SGHTS and CDR2 YDEGEE. The V gene lost 0 bases and the J gene lost 4 bases, with 8 bases spanning the gap. CDR3 length: 14 amino acids. This CDR3 reads CASSLARAGNTIYF. CDR3 sequence (DNA): TGTGCCAGCAGCTTGGCCAGGGCGGGAAACACCATATATTTT.

The chain combines TRBV11-3 with TRBJ1-3; D not resolved. This CDR3 has 16 amino acids. Germline CDR1 SGHNT, CDR2 YENEEA. V was shortened by 1 base and J by 3 bases, with 13 bases between the two germline ends. The CDR3 bases are TGTGCCAGCAGCTTAGGGGAAGCTTCTGGTGGAAACACCATATATTTT. This translates into CASSLGEASGGNTIYF.

V is TRBV5-1 and J is TRBJ2-2, with D perhaps assigned TRBD1 or TRBD2 (5 bases each). The V gene's germline CDR1 is SGHRS and CDR2 YFSETQ. The CDR3 sequence is 15 residues long. Trimming left V 8 bases short and J 4 bases short, with 18 bases between. CDR3 nucleotides: TGCGCCAGTACCACCCGGGGCTGGGGCACCGGGGAGCTGTTTTTT. Its protein is CASTTRGWGTGELFF.

The chain carries TRBV4-3 and TRBJ2-3; 7 bases match TRBD2. V trimming: 4 bases; J trimming: 1 base; junction bases outside the gene matches: 2. CDR1 and CDR2 from the germline V gene are LGHNA and YSLEER. The CDR3 runs to 14 residues. The DNA for the CDR3 is TGCGCCAGCAGCCCGGGACTACGCACAGATACGCAGTATTTT. Translation gives CASSPGLRTDTQYF.

V gene TRBV10-3 combines with J gene TRBJ2-2; 9 nucleotides align to TRBD1. The germline gives CDR1 ENHRY, CDR2 SYGVKD. This CDR3 has 15 amino acids. J lost 3 bases, V lost 6 bases, and 5 bases had no gene match. The CDR3 loop is CAIRDGQGHTGELFF. In DNA, the CDR3 is TGTGCCATCAGGGACGGACAGGGGCACACCGGGGAGCTGTTTTTT.

The rearrangement links TRBV18 to TRBJ2-6; no firm D call. This CDR3 contains 18 residues. V lost 3 bases to trimming and J lost 0 bases, with 15 bases between them. Germline V lookup: CDR1 KGHSH, CDR2 LQKENI. This CDR3 is CASSPLAVRTSGANVLTF. For the CDR3, the DNA is TGTGCCAGCTCACCGCTGGCAGTAAGGACCTCTGGGGCCAACGTCCTGACTTTC.

This chain uses TRBV28 with TRBJ2-2; possible D gene TRBD1, 5 bases. CDR1 and CDR2 (germline): MDHEN, SYDVKM. The CDR3 has 14 amino acids. The V and J ends lost 2 bases and 5 bases respectively, with 9 bases between them. DNA for the CDR3: TGTGCCAGCAGTTTAGCCAGGGCTACCGGGGAGCTGTTTTTT. Its protein product is CASSLARATGELFF.

The chain employs TRBV9 and TRBJ1-4; possible D gene TRBD1, 5 bases. CDR3 length: 15 residues. Trimming cost V 4 bases and J 6 bases, with 16 bases left between them. Germline CDR1 and CDR2: SGDLS and YYNGEE. CDR3 DNA: TGTGCCAGCAGCATCTCTGGACAAAGCTATGAAAAACTGTTTTTT. Residues: CASSISGQSYEKLFF.

The V and J genes are TRBV11-2 and TRBJ2-5; D is unresolved. Germline CDR1 is SGHAT and CDR2 is FQNNGV. The CDR3 contains 12 residues. Trimming took off 5 bases at V and 4 bases at J, with 8 bases between the two ends. CDR3 residues: CASSRVGETQYF. The CDR3 nucleotides are TGTGCCAGCAGCCGGGTAGGAGAGACCCAGTACTTC.

J is TRBJ2-2 and V is TRBV11-3; D is tentatively TRBD1 or TRBD2 (5 bases each). There are 13 residues in the CDR3. Trimming cost V 7 bases and J 4 bases, with 10 bases left between them. Germline CDR1 SGHNT, CDR2 YENEEA. The CDR3 DNA reads TGTGCCAGCAAGAGGGGCCTCACCGGGGAGCTGTTTTTT. Protein sequence: CASKRGLTGELFF. Full variable domain (outside the CDR3, taken from reference TRBV11-3 and TRBJ2-2): EAGVVQSPRYKIIEKKQPVAFWCNPISGHNTLYWYLQNLGQGPELLIRYENEEAVDDSQLPKDRFSAERLKGVDSTLKIQPAELGDSAVYLCASKRGLTGELFFGEGSRLTVL.

The CDR3 sequence is CASSLSRGGLEQYF. The CDR3 nucleotides are TGTGCCAGCAGCTTATCCAGGGGAGGGCTCGAGCAGTACTTC. The chain couples TRBV7-8 to TRBJ2-7, with D tentatively TRBD2 (7 bases). This CDR3 contains 14 residues. V was cut by 2 bases and J by 6 bases, with 14 bases left in between. Germline V gene lookup returns CDR1 SGHVS and CDR2 FQNEAQ. Supplemented by reference TRBV7-8 and TRBJ2-7, the full variable domain reads GAGVSQSPRYKVAKRGQDVALRCDPISGHVSLFWYQQALGQGPEFLTYFQNEAQLDKSGLPSDRFFAERPEGSVSTLKIQRTQQEDSAVYLCASSLSRGGLEQYFGPGTRLTVT.

The V and J genes are TRBV27 and TRBJ2-2; D may be TRBD1 (6 bases). The germline CDR1 and CDR2 sequences are MNHEY and SMNVEV (reference sequence). V was pared by 7 bases and J by 1 base, with 7 bases between. The CDR3 sequence is 13 residues long. DNA for the CDR3: TGTGCCAGCAAAGGGGGGAACACCGGGGAGCTGTTTTTT. Encoded protein: CASKGGNTGELFF.